This T cell receptor (beta chain) was sequenced in a study of blood T cell repertoires in COVID-19. The protocol was immunoSEQ multiplex PCR, while the TCRdb copy is restricted to in-frame clones and leaves out a portion. The top ten hold approximately 9.9% of the sample, which has about 130,000 clones, almost 80% seen once. Germline CDR1 MNHEY, CDR2 SVGEGT. The V and J ends lost 4 bases and 1 base, in that order; junction bases with no gene match: 6. CDR3 length equals 16 residues. The rearrangement joins TRBV6-2 or TRBV6-3 to TRBJ1-5, with 8 bases matching TRBD1. This sequence was found in a man aged 60 to 69 who had recovered from COVID-19. The sequenced sample consisted of peripheral blood. CDR3 sequence (DNA): TGTGCCAGCAGTTTACGGACAGGGATAAGCAATCAGCCCCAGCATTTT. Translated: CASSLRTGISNQPQHF.